The 24 T cell receptor beta chains listed next were all sequenced from one sample in a study of cytomegalovirus exposure and HLA in healthy donors. Use of 60 Vbeta and 13 Jbeta primers characterized the PCR. TCRdb keeps only in-frame clones here, not all; method: immunoSEQ multiplex PCR. The repertoire holds 70,000 to 95,000 clones, with under 80% as singletons. Sequences were obtained from PBMCs. All receptors derive from a human donor in good health.

This clone has more than one count but fewer than ten. The chain uses TRBV27 and TRBJ2-2; D unclear. V lost 5 bases and J lost 1, with 8 bases in between. The CDR3 contains 14 residues. Germline V CDR1 and CDR2: MNHEY, SMNVEV (reference sequence). This CDR3 is CASSPTGNTGELFF. CDR3 sequence (DNA): TGTGCCAGCAGTCCCACCGGGAACACCGGGGAGCTGTTTTTT.

The chain couples TRBV5-1 to TRBJ2-5; 14 bases match TRBD2. The germline V gene has CDR1 SGHRS and CDR2 YFSETQ. The V and J ends lost 4 bases and 4 bases, in that order; junction bases with no gene match: 9. CDR3 length: 17 residues. The DNA for the CDR3 is TGCGCCAGCAGCCTCTTAGGACTAGCGGGGGGTGCAGAGACCCAGTACTTC. Protein product: CASSLLGLAGGAETQYF. The full variable domain, its missing parts supplied by reference TRBV5-1 and TRBJ2-5, is KAGVTQTPRYLIKTRGQQVTLSCSPISGHRSVSWYQQTPGQGLQFLFEYFSETQRNKGNFPGRFSGRQFSNSRSEMNVSTLELGDSALYLCASSLLGLAGGAETQYFGPGTRLLVL.

The J gene is TRBJ1-2, the V gene TRBV6-7; 9 bases align to TRBD1. TRBV6-7 is an ORF for which the function is uncertain. The CDR3 is 18 amino acids. The J segment lost 5 bases and the V segment lost 6 bases, leaving 19 bases of the junction unmatched. The DNA for the CDR3 is TGTGCCAGCAGATTGTGCTGGGACAGGGCCTTTTTCTCTTATGGCTACACCTTC. Protein sequence: CASRLCWDRAFFSYGYTF.

The genes are TRBV19 and TRBJ1-1, with D hard to call. The V end lost 3 bases, the J end lost 0 bases, and 14 bases lay between the germline ends. In germline, CDR1 is LNHDA, CDR2 SQIVND (reference sequence). The CDR3 spans 16 residues. The CDR3 DNA reads TGTGCCAGTAGTATCCGGCCCGCAGGCATGAACACTGAAGCTTTCTTT. Amino acid sequence: CASSIRPAGMNTEAFF.

The chain couples TRBV7-6 to TRBJ2-5, with 7 bases that match TRBD2. Germline assignment: CDR1 SGHVS and CDR2 FNYEAQ. V shed 1 base, J shed 4 bases, and the junction held 3 bases outside the gene matches. The length of the CDR3 is 14 residues. The CDR3 protein is CASSLGGLGETQYF. The CDR3 coding sequence is TGTGCCAGCAGCTTAGGTGGACTAGGAGAGACCCAGTACTTC.

This chain links TRBV6-5 with TRBJ1-5, with 9 bases fitting TRBD1. The germline CDR1 and CDR2 sequences are MNHEY and SVGAGI. This CDR3 is built from 15 residues. V gave up 2 bases and J gave up 9 bases; unmatched junction bases: 8. The CDR3 DNA reads as TGTGCCAGCAGTTACGCTGGACAGGGGTCTTGGCCCCAGCATTTT. Translating it yields CASSYAGQGSWPQHF.

The CDR3 spells CASSLGGAGGYEQYF. CDR3 nucleotide sequence: TGTGCCAGCAGCTTAGGGGGCGCCGGGGGCTACGAGCAGTACTTC. The V and J genes are TRBV11-3 and TRBJ2-7, with a tentative D call TRBD2 (6 bases). The V end lost 1 base, the J end lost 3 bases, and 13 bases lay between the germline ends. Germline CDR1 SGHNT, CDR2 YENEEA. This CDR3 region has 15 residues. Combining the CDR3 with reference TRBV11-3 and TRBJ2-7 gives the whole variable domain EAGVVQSPRYKIIEKKQPVAFWCNPISGHNTLYWYLQNLGQGPELLIRYENEEAVDDSQLPKDRFSAERLKGVDSTLKIQPAELGDSAVYLCASSLGGAGGYEQYFGPGTRLTVT.

The V gene is TRBV4-3, the J gene TRBJ2-7; 12 nucleotides line up with TRBD2. This CDR3 comprises 20 residues. The V segment lost 0 bases and the J segment 4 bases; nucleotides outside the gene matches: 16. Germline CDR1 LGHNA, CDR2 YSLEER. CDR3 sequence: CASSQESFGSSGGGAYEQYF. The CDR3 region has the DNA TGCGCCAGCAGCCAAGAGTCCTTCGGGTCTAGCGGGGGGGGAGCTTACGAGCAGTACTTC.

This clone has only a few counts. V gene TRBV5-1 combines with J gene TRBJ1-1; D gene uncertain. Trimming removed 2 bases at V and 0 bases at J, with 5 bases between. CDR3 length equals 13 residues. The germline V gene has CDR1 SGHRS and CDR2 YFSETQ. The CDR3 DNA follows: TGCGCCAGCAGCTTACAACTGAACACTGAAGCTTTCTTT. This encodes CASSLQLNTEAFF.

V usage is TRBV7-8 and J usage is TRBJ1-2, with 9 nucleotides matching TRBD1. J lost 8 bases, V lost 5 bases, and 6 bases had no gene match. The CDR3 is 13 residues long. Germline V CDR1 and CDR2: SGHVS, FQNEAQ. CDR3: CASSPEGQGGYTF. The CDR3 coding sequence is TGTGCCAGCAGCCCCGAAGGACAGGGGGGCTACACCTTC.

The chain recombines TRBV29-1 with TRBJ2-7; 9 bases align to TRBD1. V dropped 3 bases and J dropped 7; count of bases not matched to a gene: 10. Germline V gene lookup returns CDR1 SQVTM and CDR2 ANQGSEA. The CDR3 totals 14 residues. CDR3 in amino acids: CSVDGGQGRMEQYF. The CDR3 DNA is TGCAGCGTTGACGGGGGACAGGGACGCATGGAGCAGTACTTC.

The chain employs TRBV18 and TRBJ2-7; no firm D call. Germline CDR1 reads KGHSH; CDR2 reads LQKENI. This CDR3 comprises 14 residues. Trimming pared 0 bases from V and 3 bases from J, leaving 9 bases between. The DNA of the CDR3 is TGTGCCAGCTCACCACCTTCTAATGGCTACGAGCAGTACTTC. This sequence encodes CASSPPSNGYEQYF. Variable domain in full (rest from reference TRBV18 and TRBJ2-7): NAGVMQNPRHLVRRRGQEARLRCSPMKGHSHVYWYRQLPEEGLKFMVYLQKENIIDESGMPKERFSAEFPKEGPSILRIQQVVRGDSAAYFCASSPPSNGYEQYFGPGTRLTVT.

V is TRBV7-2 and J is TRBJ2-3, with 11 nucleotides matching TRBD2. This CDR3 has 16 amino acids. Germline V gene data show CDR1 as SGHTA and CDR2 as FQGNSA. V lost 5 bases to trimming and J lost 3 bases; unmatched junction nucleotides: 7. The CDR3: CASSLSGGAKTDTQYF. The CDR3 nucleotides are TGTGCCAGCAGCCTTAGCGGGGGGGCCAAGACAGATACGCAGTATTTT.

The V gene is TRBV5-1, the J gene TRBJ1-4; 7 bases fit TRBD1. Germline V gene data show CDR1 as SGHRS and CDR2 as YFSETQ. This CDR3 is 14 amino acids long. J was trimmed by 4 bases and V by 4 bases; bases with no gene match: 4. CDR3 DNA: TGCGCCAGCAGCGCACAGGGGATTAATGAAAAACTGTTTTTT. It translates to CASSAQGINEKLFF.

This clone appeared a single time. V gene TRBV27 combines with J gene TRBJ1-4, with D hard to call. V lost 5 bases, J lost 8 bases, and 15 bases lay in between. Germline V CDR1 and CDR2: MNHEY, SMNVEV (reference sequence). The CDR3 has 14 amino acids. CDR3 in amino acids: CASSPRKAREKLFF. CDR3 in DNA: TGTGCCAGCAGTCCTCGAAAGGCGCGGGAAAAACTGTTTTTT. The full variable domain, rest sourced from reference TRBV27 and TRBJ1-4, is EAQVTQNPRYLITVTGKKLTVTCSQNMNHEYMSWYRQDPGLGLRQIYYSMNVEVTDKGDVPEGYKVSRKEKRNFPLILESPSPNQTSLYFCASSPRKAREKLFFGSGTQLSVL.

The chain has TRBV2 and TRBJ2-1; 10 nucleotides line up with TRBD2. CDR3 size: 13 residues. J lost 10 bases, V lost 8 bases, and 8 bases had no gene match. CDR1 and CDR2 (germline): SNHLY, FYNNEI. CDR3 loop: CASPSTSGIEQFF. The CDR3 DNA sequence: TGTGCCAGCCCGAGTACTAGCGGGATCGAGCAGTTCTTC.

The chain uses TRBV4-1 and TRBJ2-2; 12 bases agree with TRBD2. The germline V gene has CDR1 MGHRA and CDR2 YSYEKL. There are 19 residues in the CDR3. The V segment lost 7 bases and the J segment 1 base; nucleotides outside the gene matches: 13. The CDR3 nucleotides are TGCGCCAGCAATGCAGTCATACTAGCGGGGGGCGTGAACACCGGGGAGCTGTTTTTT. This encodes CASNAVILAGGVNTGELFF.

Remarks on this clone: The junction and the germline gene differ at one end; a read error may be behind it. V gene TRBV6-1 combines with J gene TRBJ2-2, with D perhaps matching TRBD2 (6 bases). The CDR3 runs to 13 residues. The germline CDR1 and CDR2 sequences are MNHNS and SASEGT. The CDR3, as DNA: TGTGCCAGCACCCGGGGGAACGCCGGGGAGCTGTTTTTT. Translated, it gives CASTRGNAGELFF.

This rearrangement joins TRBV6-6 to TRBJ1-3; no reliable D call. CDR1 and CDR2 from the germline V gene are MNHNY and SVGAGI (reference sequence). The V end lost 0 bases, the J end lost 2 bases, and 5 bases lay between the germline ends. This CDR3 has 14 amino acids. As DNA, the CDR3 is TGTGCCAGCAGTTACTCAGAGACTGGAAACACCATATATTTT. This translates into CASSYSETGNTIYF.

The rearrangement links TRBV11-3 to TRBJ2-2, with TRBD2 as a possible D gene (6 bases). From germline, CDR1 is SGHNT and CDR2 YENEEA. Trimming took off 7 bases at V and 4 bases at J, with 19 bases between the two ends. The CDR3 runs to 16 residues. CDR3 region: CASTLGSGVGTGELFF. The CDR3 nucleotides are TGTGCCAGCACCTTGGGATCGGGAGTAGGCACCGGGGAGCTGTTTTTT.

The J gene is TRBJ2-1, the V gene TRBV2; a possible D gene is TRBD2 (7 bases). V lost 11 bases and J 5 bases, leaving 13 bases between the germline ends. The CDR3 has 12 residues. CDR1 is SNHLY, CDR2 FYNNEI, per germline. The CDR3 bases are TGTGCCTGGGGGGGCGTGGACAATGAGCAGTTCTTC. Its protein is CAWGGVDNEQFF.

This sequence joins TRBV9 and TRBJ2-5; a weak D match, TRBD2 (5 bases). Trimming took off 0 bases at V and 5 bases at J, with 14 bases between the two ends. Per the germline V gene, CDR1 is SGDLS and CDR2 is YYNGEE. The CDR3 is made up of 15 amino acids. CDR3 in DNA: TGTGCCAGCAGCGTAGAGGGAGCGAACCGGGAGACCCAGTACTTC. Translated: CASSVEGANRETQYF. The full variable domain, rest sourced from reference TRBV9 and TRBJ2-5, is DSGVTQTPKHLITATGQRVTLRCSPRSGDLSVYWYQQSLDQGLQFLIQYYNGEERAKGNILERFSAQQFPDLHSELNLSSLELGDSALYFCASSVEGANRETQYFGPGTRLLVL.

V is TRBV4-1 and J is TRBJ1-5, with 7 bases that match TRBD1. Germline-derived CDR1 and CDR2 are MGHRA and YSYEKL. The CDR3 is 14 amino acids. The trim removed 4 bases at V and 7 bases at J, leaving 7 bases unmatched. In DNA, the CDR3 is TGCGCCAGCAGCCGTGACAGGGCGGGCCAGCCCCAGCATTTT. It encodes CASSRDRAGQPQHF.

The chain carries TRBV5-5 and TRBJ2-7, with 9 positions matching TRBD1. The CDR3 loop spans 13 amino acids. V gave up 4 bases and J gave up 12 bases; unmatched junction bases: 11. Germline values: CDR1 SGHKS, CDR2 YYEKEE (reference sequence). CDR3 bases: TGTGCCAGCAGCGAGTGGCCCGGGACAGGGAGGTACTTC. It specifies CASSEWPGTGRYF.